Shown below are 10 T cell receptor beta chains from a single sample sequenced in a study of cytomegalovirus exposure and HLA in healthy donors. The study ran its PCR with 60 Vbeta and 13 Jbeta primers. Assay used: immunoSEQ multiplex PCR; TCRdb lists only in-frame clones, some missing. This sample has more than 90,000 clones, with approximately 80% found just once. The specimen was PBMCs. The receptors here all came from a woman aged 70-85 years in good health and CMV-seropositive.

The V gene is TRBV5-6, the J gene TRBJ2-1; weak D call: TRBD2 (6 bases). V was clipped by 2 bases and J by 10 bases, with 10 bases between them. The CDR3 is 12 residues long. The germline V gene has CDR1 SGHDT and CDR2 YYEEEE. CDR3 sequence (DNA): TGTGCCAGCAGCTTAAAGGGAGGCGAGCAGTTCTTC. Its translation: CASSLKGGEQFF.

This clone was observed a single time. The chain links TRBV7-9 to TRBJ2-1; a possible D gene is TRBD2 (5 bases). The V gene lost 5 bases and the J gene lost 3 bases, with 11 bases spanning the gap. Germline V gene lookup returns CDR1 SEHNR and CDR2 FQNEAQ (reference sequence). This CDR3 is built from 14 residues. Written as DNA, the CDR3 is TGTGCCAGCAGCAAGAGGGCAGACTACAATGAGCAGTTCTTC. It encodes CASSKRADYNEQFF.

The CDR3, as DNA: TGTGCCAGCAGCGTAGGGTCGGGGTTATGGTACGAGCAGTACTTC. Amino acid sequence: CASSVGSGLWYEQYF. The chain links TRBV9 to TRBJ2-7, with a tentative D call TRBD2 (5 bases). The CDR3 is 15 residues long. The germline V gene encodes CDR1 SGDLS and CDR2 YYNGEE. Trimming removed 0 bases at V and 4 bases at J, with 14 bases between.

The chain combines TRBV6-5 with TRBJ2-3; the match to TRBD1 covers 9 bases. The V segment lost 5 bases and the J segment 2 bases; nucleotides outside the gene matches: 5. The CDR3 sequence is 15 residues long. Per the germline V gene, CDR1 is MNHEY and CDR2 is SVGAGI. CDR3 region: CASSLTGGITDTQYF. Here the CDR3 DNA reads TGTGCCAGCAGTCTGACAGGGGGGATCACAGATACGCAGTATTTT.

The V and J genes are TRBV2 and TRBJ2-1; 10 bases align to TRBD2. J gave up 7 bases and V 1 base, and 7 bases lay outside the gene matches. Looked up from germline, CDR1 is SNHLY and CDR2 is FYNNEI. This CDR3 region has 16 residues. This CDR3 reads CASSEDSSGSVNEQFF. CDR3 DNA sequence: TGTGCCAGCAGTGAAGACTCTAGCGGGAGTGTTAATGAGCAGTTCTTC.

This chain's CDR3 is CASSLDKTSVYEQYF. As DNA, the CDR3 is TGTGCCAGCAGCTTAGATAAGACTAGCGTGTACGAGCAGTACTTC. The chain links TRBV11-2 to TRBJ2-7; 8 nucleotides match TRBD2. CDR1 is SGHAT and CDR2 is FQNNGV in the germline V gene. This CDR3 is 15 amino acids long. V was pared by 0 bases and J by 4 bases, with 5 bases of the junction left unmatched.

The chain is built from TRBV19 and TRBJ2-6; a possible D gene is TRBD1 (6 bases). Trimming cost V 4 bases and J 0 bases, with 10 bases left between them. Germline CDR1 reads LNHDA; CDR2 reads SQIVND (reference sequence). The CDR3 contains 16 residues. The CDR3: CASSTSGVSGANVLTF. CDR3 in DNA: TGTGCCAGTAGTACATCAGGGGTCTCTGGGGCCAACGTCCTGACTTTC. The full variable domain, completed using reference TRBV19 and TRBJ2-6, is DGGITQSPKYLFRKEGQNVTLSCEQNLNHDAMYWYRQDPGQGLRLIYYSQIVNDFQKGDIAEGYSVSREKKESFPLTVTSAQKNPTAFYLCASSTSGVSGANVLTFGAGSRLTVL.

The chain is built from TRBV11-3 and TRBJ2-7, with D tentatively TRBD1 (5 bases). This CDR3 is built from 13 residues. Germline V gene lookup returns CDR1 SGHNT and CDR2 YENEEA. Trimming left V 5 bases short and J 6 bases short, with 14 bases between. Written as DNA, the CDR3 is TGTGCCAGCAGCGCCAGGGAAAGAGGCGAGCAGTACTTC. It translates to CASSARERGEQYF.

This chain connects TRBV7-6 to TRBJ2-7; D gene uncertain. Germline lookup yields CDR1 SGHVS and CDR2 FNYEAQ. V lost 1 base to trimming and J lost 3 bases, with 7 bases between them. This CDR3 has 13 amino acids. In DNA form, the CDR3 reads TGTGCCAGCAGCTTAGGCGGAGTCTACGAGCAGTACTTC. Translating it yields CASSLGGVYEQYF.

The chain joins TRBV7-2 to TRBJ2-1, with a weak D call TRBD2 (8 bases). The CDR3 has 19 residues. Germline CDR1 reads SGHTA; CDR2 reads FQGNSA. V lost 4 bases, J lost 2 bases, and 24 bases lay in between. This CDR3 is CASSSRGTRAGRAYNEQFF. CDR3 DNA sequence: TGTGCCAGCAGCTCCAGGGGGACTAGAGCGGGAAGGGCCTACAATGAGCAGTTCTTC. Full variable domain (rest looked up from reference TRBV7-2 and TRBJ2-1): GAGVSQSPSNKVTEKGKDVELRCDPISGHTALYWYRQSLGQGLEFLIYFQGNSAPDKSGLPSDRFSAERTGGSVSTLTIQRTQQEDSAVYLCASSSRGTRAGRAYNEQFFGPGTRLTVL.